Listed here are 5 T cell receptor beta chains from one sample, sequenced in a study of CD8 T cells in ankylosing spondylitis. Study conclusions and caveats: Typical of ankylosing spondylitis blood, it appeared, was a TCR beta motif of eight highly homologous variants.

Antigens for these TCRs are unknown. TCRdb fed the 5' RACE reads into MiXCR, producing one record per CDR3 protein. The data hold a few hundred thousand distinct CDR3 sequences, with approximately 11% observed a single time. Sequenced: blood, either unsorted or a sorted T cell fraction (not recorded which). The origin of the receptors is a male donor with ankylosing spondylitis.

CDR3 nucleotide sequence: TGTGCCAGCAGCGGGGGGACGGGCAGATACAATGAGCAGTTCTTC. This sequence encodes CASSGGTGRYNEQFF. The gene calls are TRBV7-2 and TRBJ2-1; possibly TRBD2 for D (6 bases). Between the trimmed V and J ends, which lost 5 bases and 4 bases, there was a span of 15 bases. The CDR3 has 15 residues. Germline loops: CDR1 SGHTA, CDR2 FQGNSA.

The rearrangement joins TRBV5-6 to TRBJ2-5, with a weak D call TRBD2 (5 bases). Trimming left V 2 bases short and J 2 bases short, with 10 bases between. The germline gives CDR1 SGHDT, CDR2 YYEEEE. The CDR3 has 14 amino acids. As DNA, the CDR3 is TGTGCCAGCAGCTTTGGAGGCAAACAAGAGACCCAGTACTTC. This sequence encodes CASSFGGKQETQYF.

This clonotype came up many times. The CDR3 DNA follows: TGTGCCAGCACCCCAGGGGCGACGGGTGGCTACACCTTC. It translates to CASTPGATGGYTF. This chain links TRBV12-3 or TRBV12-4 with TRBJ1-2; D possibly corresponds to TRBD1 (6 bases). This CDR3 has 13 residues. V was pared by 7 bases and J by 7 bases, with 16 bases between.

This clonotype was found many times. J is TRBJ2-7 and V is TRBV7-9, with D tentatively TRBD1 or TRBD2 (6 bases each). Trimming shortened V by 3 bases and J by 6 bases, and 12 bases separated the two germline ends. The CDR3 totals 13 residues. Germline CDR1 SEHNR, CDR2 FQNEAQ (reference sequence). The CDR3 here is CASSLARGGEQYF. The CDR3 DNA follows: TGTGCCAGCAGCTTGGCCAGGGGAGGCGAGCAGTACTTC.

This clonotype was seen at least ten times. The chain recombines TRBV30 with TRBJ2-7; 9 nucleotides line up with TRBD2. The CDR3 extends over 14 amino acids. The germline V gene has CDR1 GTSNPN and CDR2 SVGIG (reference sequence). Trimming at V came to 2 bases and at J to 3 bases, leaving 5 bases not matched to a gene. CDR3 amino acids: CAWSYSGSDYEQYV. The CDR3 DNA is TGTGCCTGGAGTTATAGCGGGAGCGACTACGAGCAGTACGTC.